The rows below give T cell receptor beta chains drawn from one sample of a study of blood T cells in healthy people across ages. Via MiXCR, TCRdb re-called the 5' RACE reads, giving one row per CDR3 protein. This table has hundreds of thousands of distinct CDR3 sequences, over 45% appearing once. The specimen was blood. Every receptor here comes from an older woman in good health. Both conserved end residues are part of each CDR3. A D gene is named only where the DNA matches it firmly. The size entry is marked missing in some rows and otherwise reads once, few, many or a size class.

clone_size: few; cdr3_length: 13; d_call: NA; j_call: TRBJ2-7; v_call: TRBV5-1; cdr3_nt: TGCGCCAGCAGCCTCGGGTCCCGAGACGAGCAGTACTTC; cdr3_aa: CASSLGSRDEQYF
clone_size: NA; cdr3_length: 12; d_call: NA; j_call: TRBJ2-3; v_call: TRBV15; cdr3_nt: TGTGCCACCAGCAGAGCGGGAGATACGCAGTATTTT; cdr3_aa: CATSRAGDTQYF
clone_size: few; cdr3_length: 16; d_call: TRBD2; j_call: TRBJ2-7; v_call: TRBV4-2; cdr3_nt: TGTGCCAGCAGCCAAGGGACTAGCGACAGCTCCTACGAGCAGTACTTC; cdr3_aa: CASSQGTSDSSYEQYF
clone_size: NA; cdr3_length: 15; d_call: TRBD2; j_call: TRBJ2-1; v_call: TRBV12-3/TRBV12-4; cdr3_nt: TGTGCCAGCAATAAAGGGGTAGCGGGACTAAATGAGCAGTTCTTC; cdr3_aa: CASNKGVAGLNEQFF
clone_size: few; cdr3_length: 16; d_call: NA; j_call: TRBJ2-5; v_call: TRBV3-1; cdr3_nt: TGTGCCAGCAGCCGCATCTCGGGACTGTCCCAAGAGACCCAGTACTTC; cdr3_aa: CASSRISGLSQETQYF
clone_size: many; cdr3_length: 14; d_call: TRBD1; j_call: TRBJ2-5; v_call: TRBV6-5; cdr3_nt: TGTGCCAGCAGAACAGGGGGTTTGGGAGAGACCCAGTACTTC; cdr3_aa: CASRTGGLGETQYF
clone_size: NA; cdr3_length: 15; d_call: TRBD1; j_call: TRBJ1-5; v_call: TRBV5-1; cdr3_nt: TGCGCCAGCAGCACCGGGGACAGTAACAATCAGCCCCAGCATTTT; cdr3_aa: CASSTGDSNNQPQHF
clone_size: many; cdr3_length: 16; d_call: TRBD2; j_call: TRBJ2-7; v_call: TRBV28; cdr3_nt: TGTGCCAGCAGACGAACTAGCGGGCTCCTTGGGTACGAGCAGTACTTC; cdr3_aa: CASRRTSGLLGYEQYF
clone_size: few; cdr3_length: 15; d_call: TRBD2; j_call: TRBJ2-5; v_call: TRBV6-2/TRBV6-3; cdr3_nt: TGTGCCAGCGCAGGACTAGCGGGGGTCCAAGAGACCCAGTACTTC; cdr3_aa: CASAGLAGVQETQYF
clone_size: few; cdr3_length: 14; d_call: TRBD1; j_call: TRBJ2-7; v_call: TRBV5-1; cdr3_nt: TGCGCCAGCAGCTTGTCGACAGGGAAGGAAGAGCAGTACTTC; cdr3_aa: CASSLSTGKEEQYF
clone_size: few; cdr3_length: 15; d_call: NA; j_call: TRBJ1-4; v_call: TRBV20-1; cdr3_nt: TGCAGTGCTAGAGACCCCTCGGGTGGGGATGAAAAACTGTTTTTT; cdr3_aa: CSARDPSGGDEKLFF
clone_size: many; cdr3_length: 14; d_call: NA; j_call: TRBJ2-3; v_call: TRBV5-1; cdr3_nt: TGCGCCAGCAGCTTGGACAGCCGGGGAGGTACGCAGTATTTT; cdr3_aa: CASSLDSRGGTQYF
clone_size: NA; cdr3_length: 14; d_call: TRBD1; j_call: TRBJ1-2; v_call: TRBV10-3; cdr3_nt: TGTGCCATCAGGGGGGACAGGGATAACTATGGCTACACCTTC; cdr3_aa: CAIRGDRDNYGYTF
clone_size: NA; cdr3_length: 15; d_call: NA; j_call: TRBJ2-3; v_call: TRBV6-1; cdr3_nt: TGTGCCAGCAGTGAAAGAACTGGCGGCACAGATACGCAGTATTTT; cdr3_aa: CASSERTGGTDTQYF
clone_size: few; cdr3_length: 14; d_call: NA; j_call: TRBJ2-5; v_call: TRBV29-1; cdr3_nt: TGCAGCGTAAAAGGGTTTGAGGGGAGAGAGACCCAGTACTTC; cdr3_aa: CSVKGFEGRETQYF
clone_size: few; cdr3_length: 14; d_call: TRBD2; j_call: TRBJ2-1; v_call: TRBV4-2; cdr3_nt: TGTGCCAGCAGCCAAAGGACTAGCGGGAATGAGCAGTTCTTC; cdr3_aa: CASSQRTSGNEQFF
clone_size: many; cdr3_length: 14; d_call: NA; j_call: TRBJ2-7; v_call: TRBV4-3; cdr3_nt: TGCGCCAGCAGCCAAGAATATGGCGTCTACGAGCAGTACTTC; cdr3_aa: CASSQEYGVYEQYF
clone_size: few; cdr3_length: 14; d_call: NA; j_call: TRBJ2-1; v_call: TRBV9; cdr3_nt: TGTGCCAGCAGCGTATCCGGACCCTCCGTAGAGCAGTTCTTC; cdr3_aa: CASSVSGPSVEQFF
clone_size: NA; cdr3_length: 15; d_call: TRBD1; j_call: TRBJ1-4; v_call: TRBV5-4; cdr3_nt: TGTGCCAGCAGCTTGCCCGGGACAGGGGGTGAAAAACTGTTTTTT; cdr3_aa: CASSLPGTGGEKLFF
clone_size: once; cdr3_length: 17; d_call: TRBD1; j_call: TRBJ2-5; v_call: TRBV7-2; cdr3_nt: TGTGCCAGCAGCTTAGGGGACAGGGCGGGGTACCAAGAGACCCAGTACTTC; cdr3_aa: CASSLGDRAGYQETQYF
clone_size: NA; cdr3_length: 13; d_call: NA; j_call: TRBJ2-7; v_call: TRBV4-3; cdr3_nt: TGCGCCAGCAGCCGTGGGAGGCTAAATGAGCAGTACTTC; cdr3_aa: CASSRGRLNEQYF
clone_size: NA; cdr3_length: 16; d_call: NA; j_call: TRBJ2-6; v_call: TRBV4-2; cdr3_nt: TGTGCCAGCAGCCAAGGGACGGGATCTGGGGCCAACGTCCTGACTTTC; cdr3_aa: CASSQGTGSGANVLTF
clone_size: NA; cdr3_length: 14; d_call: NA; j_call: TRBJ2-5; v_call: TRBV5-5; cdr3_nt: TGTGCCAGCAGTAACCGGGACATCCAAGAGACCCAGTACTTC; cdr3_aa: CASSNRDIQETQYF
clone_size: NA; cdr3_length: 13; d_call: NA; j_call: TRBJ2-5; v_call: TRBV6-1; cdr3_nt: TGTGCCAGCAGGAAGCGCGATCCCGAAACCCAGTACTTC; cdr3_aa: CASRKRDPETQYF
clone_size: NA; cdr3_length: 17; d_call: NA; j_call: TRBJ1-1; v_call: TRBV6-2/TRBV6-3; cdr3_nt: TGTGCCAGCAGTTACGACCTCAGCCGCCGAATGAACACTGAAGCTTTCTTT; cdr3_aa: CASSYDLSRRMNTEAFF
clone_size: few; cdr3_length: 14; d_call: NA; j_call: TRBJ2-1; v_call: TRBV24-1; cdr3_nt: TGTGCCACCAGTGACGGGGTCGTAGTAAATGAGCAGTTCTTC; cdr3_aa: CATSDGVVVNEQFF
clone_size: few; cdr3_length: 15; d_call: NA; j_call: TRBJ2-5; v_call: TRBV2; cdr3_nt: TGTGCCAGCAGTGAGGAGCGGGTCTACCAAGAGACCCAGTACTTC; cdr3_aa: CASSEERVYQETQYF
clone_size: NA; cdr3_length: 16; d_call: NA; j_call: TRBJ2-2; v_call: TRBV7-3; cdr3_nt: TGTGCCAGCAGCTTAAATCCGGGAGTCGACACCGGGGAGCTGTTTTTT; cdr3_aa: CASSLNPGVDTGELFF
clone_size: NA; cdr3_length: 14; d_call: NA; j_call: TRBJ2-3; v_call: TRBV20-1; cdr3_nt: TGCAGTGCTGCGACAGGAGCTAGCACAGATACGCAGTATTTT; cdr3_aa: CSAATGASTDTQYF
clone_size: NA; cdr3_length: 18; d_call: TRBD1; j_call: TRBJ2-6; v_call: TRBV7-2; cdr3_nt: TGTGCCCCGCTTCTTACAGGGGGCTCACCTTCTGGGGCCAACGTCCTGACTTTC; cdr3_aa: CAPLLTGGSPSGANVLTF
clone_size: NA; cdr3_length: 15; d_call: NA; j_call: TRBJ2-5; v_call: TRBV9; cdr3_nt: TGTGCCAGCAGCGTAGTAGGTACCCTCCAAGAGACCCAGTACTTC; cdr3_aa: CASSVVGTLQETQYF